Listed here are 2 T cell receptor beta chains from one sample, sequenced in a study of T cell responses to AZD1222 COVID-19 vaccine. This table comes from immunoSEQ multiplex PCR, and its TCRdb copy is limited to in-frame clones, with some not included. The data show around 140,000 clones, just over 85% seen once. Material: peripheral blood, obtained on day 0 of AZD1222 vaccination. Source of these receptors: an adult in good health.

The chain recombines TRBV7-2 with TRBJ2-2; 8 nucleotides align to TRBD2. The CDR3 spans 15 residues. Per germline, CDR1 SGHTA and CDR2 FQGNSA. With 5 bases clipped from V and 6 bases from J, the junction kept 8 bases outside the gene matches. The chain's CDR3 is CASSRLAGSAGELFF. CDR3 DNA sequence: TGTGCCAGCAGCCGCCTAGCGGGTAGCGCCGGGGAGCTGTTTTTT.

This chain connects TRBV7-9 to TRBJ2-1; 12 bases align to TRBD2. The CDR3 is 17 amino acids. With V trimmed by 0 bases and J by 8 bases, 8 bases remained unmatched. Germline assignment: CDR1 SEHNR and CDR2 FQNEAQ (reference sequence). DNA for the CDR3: TGTGCCAGCAGCTTAGCGCTGGCTAGCGGGGGGGCGGATGAGCAGTTCTTC. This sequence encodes CASSLALASGGADEQFF.